These 16 T cell receptor beta chains were all obtained from the same sample, sequenced in a study of a mutant IDH1 vaccine in newly diagnosed glioma. These receptors have no known antigen. Documented time point: week 47, end of study. A 20-mer mutant IDH1 peptide at 300 ug was injected subcutaneously with topical imiquimod. Measured with immunoSEQ multiplex PCR; TCRdb has only the in-frame clones, and not every one. The repertoire holds fewer than 70,000 clones, with 75% to 90% as singletons. Sample: PBMCs, taken from a glioma patient whose treatment included an IDH1 peptide vaccine. The receptors derive from a man between 25 and 39 years old with glioma.

The J gene is TRBJ1-2, the V gene TRBV5-1, with 9 positions matching TRBD1. Germline CDR1 SGHRS, CDR2 YFSETQ. Trimming removed 4 bases from V and 4 bases from J; junction bases left unmatched: 8. CDR3 size: 15 residues. The CDR3 bases are TGCGCCAGCAGCATACAAGGACAGGGGACCTATGGCTACACCTTC. This sequence encodes CASSIQGQGTYGYTF.

This rearrangement joins TRBV15 to TRBJ2-5; 8 bases map to TRBD1. The CDR3 is made up of 13 amino acids. Germline CDR1 and CDR2: LNHNV and YYDKDF (reference sequence). V trimming: 9 bases; J trimming: 5 bases; junction bases outside the gene matches: 8. The chain's CDR3 is CATRQGAWETQYF. In DNA, the CDR3 is TGTGCCACACGGCAGGGGGCTTGGGAGACCCAGTACTTC.

This clone has a single count. One junction end does not reproduce the germline sequence, and a read error may be involved. The chain recombines TRBV2 with TRBJ1-5, with TRBD1 matching 9 bases. Germline V gene sequence: CDR1 SNHLY, CDR2 FYNNEI. The CDR3 consists of 13 residues. The chain's CDR3 is CQQWGQGNQPQHF. The CDR3 DNA is TGCCAGCAGTGGGGACAGGGAAATCAGCCCCAGCATTTT.

The J gene is TRBJ1-5, the V gene TRBV30; D is undetermined. The CDR3 has 13 amino acids. CDR1 and CDR2 from the germline V gene are GTSNPN and SVGIG (reference sequence). V lost 4 bases and J lost 0, with 7 bases in between. The CDR3 protein is CAWTANSNQPQHF. CDR3 DNA sequence: TGTGCCTGGACAGCAAATAGCAATCAGCCCCAGCATTTT.

This chain uses TRBV19 with TRBJ1-5, with TRBD1 as a possible D gene (6 bases). Trimming cost V 3 bases and J 0 bases, with 12 bases left between them. Germline assignment: CDR1 LNHDA and CDR2 SQIVND (reference sequence). This CDR3 has 16 amino acids. CDR3 sequence reads: CASSIFRTASNQPQHF. The CDR3 DNA is TGTGCCAGTAGTATTTTCCGGACAGCTAGCAATCAGCCCCAGCATTTT.

The V call is TRBV25-1, the J call TRBJ2-5, with D unclear. Germline CDR1 MGHDK, CDR2 SYGVNS. The CDR3 contains 15 residues. Trimming pared 0 bases from V and 1 base from J, leaving 9 bases between. In DNA form, the CDR3 reads TGTGCCAGCAGTGAATATATTGGGCCCCAAGAGACCCAGTACTTC. Protein sequence: CASSEYIGPQETQYF.

This clone was counted only a few times. This sequence joins TRBV21-1 and TRBJ1-6; the D call in the table, TRBD1, was not verified against the DNA. TRBV21-1 is labeled a pseudogene. The CDR3 runs to 15 residues. The CDR3 bases are TGTGCCAGCAGCAGGGACAGCTCCTATAATTCACCCCTCCACTTT. It yields the protein CASSRDSSYNSPLHF.

This sequence joins TRBV6-5 and TRBJ2-2, with TRBD1 as a possible D gene (6 bases). The V end lost 7 bases, the J end lost 8 bases, and 8 bases lay between the germline ends. The CDR3 has 11 amino acids. Germline CDR1 and CDR2: MNHEY and SVGAGI. For the CDR3, the DNA is TGTGCCAGCATAGACAGGGGGGAGCTGTTTTTT. It yields the protein CASIDRGELFF.

This clone was counted a single time. This chain links TRBV20-1 with TRBJ2-7, with D tentatively TRBD2 (6 bases). V lost 6 bases and J 5 bases, leaving 11 bases between the germline ends. There are 11 residues in the CDR3. CDR1 is DFQATT, CDR2 SNEGSKA, per germline (reference sequence). The CDR3 DNA reads TGCAGTGCCGGGGGTCGCCACGAGCAGTACTTC. It yields the protein CSAGGRHEQYF.

The chain uses TRBV6-6 and TRBJ2-7; 9 bases are shared with TRBD1. The CDR3 has 14 amino acids. J gave up 5 bases and V 6 bases, and 8 bases lay outside the gene matches. Germline V CDR1 and CDR2: MNHNY, SVGAGI (reference sequence). The CDR3 loop reads CASSQTGGYNEQYF. CDR3 in DNA: TGTGCCAGCAGCCAGACAGGGGGATACAACGAGCAGTACTTC.

The chain combines TRBV27 with TRBJ2-3; D not certain. Germline CDR1 MNHEY, CDR2 SMNVEV (reference sequence). V lost 5 bases to trimming and J lost 2 bases, with 5 bases between them. CDR3 length: 12 residues. CDR3 nucleotide sequence: TGTGCCAGCAGTCCATACACAGATACGCAGTATTTT. Residues: CASSPYTDTQYF.

The chain joins TRBV5-4 to TRBJ2-1; 7 bases map to TRBD1. The germline gives CDR1 SGHNT, CDR2 YYREEE (reference sequence). This CDR3 region has 14 residues. The V and J ends lost 1 base and 8 bases, in that order; junction bases with no gene match: 6. CDR3: CASSLIDRDDEQFF. In DNA, the CDR3 is TGTGCCAGCAGCTTGATTGACAGGGACGATGAGCAGTTCTTC.

The chain employs TRBV4-1 and TRBJ2-7; possibly TRBD1 for D (5 bases). In germline, CDR1 is MGHRA, CDR2 YSYEKL. V lost 7 bases, J lost 2 bases, and 27 bases lay in between. The CDR3 is made up of 18 amino acids. This chain's CDR3 is CASTPVGLGRTTPYEQYF. CDR3 DNA sequence: TGCGCCAGCACCCCAGTTGGATTGGGTAGGACAACCCCCTACGAGCAGTACTTC.

This rearrangement joins TRBV5-1 to TRBJ2-3; 8 bases align to TRBD1. Germline V gives CDR1 SGHRS, CDR2 YFSETQ. V shed 1 base and J 4 bases; nucleotides not matched to a gene: 8. This CDR3 is built from 16 residues. CDR3 in DNA: TGCGCCAGCAGCTTGAGTCAGGGGGCGACGCCAGATACGCAGTATTTT. It is translated as CASSLSQGATPDTQYF.

The rearrangement joins TRBV7-2 to TRBJ1-2, with D hard to call. The CDR3 runs to 15 residues. Germline assignment: CDR1 SGHTA and CDR2 FQGNSA. The V end lost 4 bases, the J end lost 0 bases, and 12 bases lay between the germline ends. The CDR3 here is CASSSLSSANYGYTF. The CDR3 DNA reads as TGTGCCAGCAGCTCCCTCTCTTCAGCTAACTATGGCTACACCTTC.

Regarding this clone: Additional DNA sequences in this sample encode the identical CDR3. The chain has TRBV9 and TRBJ2-2; 7 nucleotides match TRBD2. The CDR3 has 15 amino acids. Germline CDR1 SGDLS, CDR2 YYNGEE. Trimming took 0 bases from V and 1 from J; bases not matched to a gene: 0. The CDR3 bases are TGTGCCAGCAGCGTAGGCGGGGGGAACACCGGGGAGCTGTTTTTT. It encodes CASSVGGGNTGELFF.